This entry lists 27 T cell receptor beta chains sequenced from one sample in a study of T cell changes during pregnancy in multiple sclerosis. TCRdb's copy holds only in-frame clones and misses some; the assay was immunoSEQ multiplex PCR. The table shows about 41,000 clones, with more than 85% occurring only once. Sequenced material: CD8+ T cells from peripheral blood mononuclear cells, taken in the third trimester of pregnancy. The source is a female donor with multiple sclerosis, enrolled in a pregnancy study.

The CDR3 is CASSPGQTGEQYF. The CDR3 DNA reads TGTGCCAGCAGCCCGGGACAGACTGGAGAGCAGTACTTC. The chain combines TRBV6-5 with TRBJ2-7, with 7 bases lining up with TRBD1. The junction had 9 bases not matched to a gene; V was cut back by 6 bases and J by 7 bases. Looked up from germline, CDR1 is MNHEY and CDR2 is SVGAGI. This CDR3 spans 13 amino acids.

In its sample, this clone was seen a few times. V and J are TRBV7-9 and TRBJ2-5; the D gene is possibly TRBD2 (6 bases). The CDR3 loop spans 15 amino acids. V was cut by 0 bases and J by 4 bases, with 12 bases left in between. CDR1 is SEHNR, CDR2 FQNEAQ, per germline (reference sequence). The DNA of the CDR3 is TGTGCCAGCAGCTTAGCTGTGGACGGGGGAGAGACCCAGTACTTC. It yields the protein CASSLAVDGGETQYF.

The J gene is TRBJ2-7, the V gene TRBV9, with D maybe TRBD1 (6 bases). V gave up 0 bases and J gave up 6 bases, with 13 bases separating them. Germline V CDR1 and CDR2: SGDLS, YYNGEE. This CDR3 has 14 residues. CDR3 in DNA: TGTGCCAGCAGCGTAGAGGGGGATTCAGGCGAGCAGTACTTC. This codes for CASSVEGDSGEQYF.

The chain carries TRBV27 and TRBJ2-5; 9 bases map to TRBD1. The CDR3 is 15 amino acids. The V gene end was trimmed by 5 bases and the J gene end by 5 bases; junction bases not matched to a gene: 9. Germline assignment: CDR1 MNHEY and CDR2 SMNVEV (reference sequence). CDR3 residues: CASSPRDRVWETQYF. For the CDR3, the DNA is TGTGCCAGCAGTCCACGGGACAGGGTCTGGGAGACCCAGTACTTC.

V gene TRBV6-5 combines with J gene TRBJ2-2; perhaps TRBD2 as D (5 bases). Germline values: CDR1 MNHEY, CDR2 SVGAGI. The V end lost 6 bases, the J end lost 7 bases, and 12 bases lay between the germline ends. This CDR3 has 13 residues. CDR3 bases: TGTGCCAGCAGGGCTACAGAGGGCGGGGAGCTGTTTTTT. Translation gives CASRATEGGELFF.

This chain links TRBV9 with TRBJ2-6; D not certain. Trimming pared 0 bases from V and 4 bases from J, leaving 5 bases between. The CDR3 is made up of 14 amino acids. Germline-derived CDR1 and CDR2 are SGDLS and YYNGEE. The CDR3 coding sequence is TGTGCCAGCAGCGTAGTATCGGGGGCCAACGTCCTGACTTTC. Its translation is CASSVVSGANVLTF. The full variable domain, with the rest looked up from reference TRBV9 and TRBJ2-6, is DSGVTQTPKHLITATGQRVTLRCSPRSGDLSVYWYQQSLDQGLQFLIQYYNGEERAKGNILERFSAQQFPDLHSELNLSSLELGDSALYFCASSVVSGANVLTFGAGSRLTVL.

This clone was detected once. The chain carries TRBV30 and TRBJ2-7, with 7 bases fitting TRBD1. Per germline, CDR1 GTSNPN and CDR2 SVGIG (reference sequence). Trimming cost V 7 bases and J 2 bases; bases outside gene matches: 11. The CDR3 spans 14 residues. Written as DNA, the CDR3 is TGTGCCTTCCTCTCCGGGACAGTAGCCTACGAGCAGTACTTC. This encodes CAFLSGTVAYEQYF.

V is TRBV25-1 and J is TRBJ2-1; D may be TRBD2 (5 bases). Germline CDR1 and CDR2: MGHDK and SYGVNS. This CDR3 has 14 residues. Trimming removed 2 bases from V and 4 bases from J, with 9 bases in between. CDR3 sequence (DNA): TGTGCCAGCAGTGAACTAGCCTCTTACAATGAGCAGTTCTTC. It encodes CASSELASYNEQFF.

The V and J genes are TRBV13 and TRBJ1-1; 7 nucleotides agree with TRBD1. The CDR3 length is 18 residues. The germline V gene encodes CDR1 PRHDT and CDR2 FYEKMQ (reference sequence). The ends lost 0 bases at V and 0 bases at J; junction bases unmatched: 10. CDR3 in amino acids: CASSLGLAGRGMNTEAFF. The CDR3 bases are TGTGCCAGCAGCTTAGGCCTTGCGGGCAGGGGGATGAACACTGAAGCTTTCTTT.

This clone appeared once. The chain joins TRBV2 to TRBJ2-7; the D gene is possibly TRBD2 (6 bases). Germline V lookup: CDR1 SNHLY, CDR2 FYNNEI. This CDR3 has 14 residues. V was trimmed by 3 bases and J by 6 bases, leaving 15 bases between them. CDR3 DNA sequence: TGTGCCAGCAGTGACTTCGGGGGATCGGTCGAGCAGTACTTC. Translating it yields CASSDFGGSVEQYF.

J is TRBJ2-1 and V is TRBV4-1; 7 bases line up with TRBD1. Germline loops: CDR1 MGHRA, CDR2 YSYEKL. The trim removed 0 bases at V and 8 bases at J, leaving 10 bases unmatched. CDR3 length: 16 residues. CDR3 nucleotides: TGCGCCAGCAGCCAAGACCATAACCCGACAGGGTATGAGCAGTTCTTC. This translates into CASSQDHNPTGYEQFF.

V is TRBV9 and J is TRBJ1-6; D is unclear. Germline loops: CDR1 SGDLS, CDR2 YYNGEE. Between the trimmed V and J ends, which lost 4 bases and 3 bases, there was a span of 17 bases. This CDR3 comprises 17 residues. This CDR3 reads CASSPEESALYNSPLHF. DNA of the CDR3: TGTGCCAGCAGCCCAGAGGAGTCCGCCCTCTATAATTCACCCCTCCACTTT.

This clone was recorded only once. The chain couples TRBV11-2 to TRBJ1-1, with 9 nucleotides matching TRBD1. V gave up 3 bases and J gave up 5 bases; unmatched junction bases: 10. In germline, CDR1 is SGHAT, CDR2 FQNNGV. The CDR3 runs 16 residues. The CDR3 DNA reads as TGTGCCAGCAGCTTCTTTAAGGGACAGGGAGAGACTGAAGCTTTCTTT. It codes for CASSFFKGQGETEAFF.

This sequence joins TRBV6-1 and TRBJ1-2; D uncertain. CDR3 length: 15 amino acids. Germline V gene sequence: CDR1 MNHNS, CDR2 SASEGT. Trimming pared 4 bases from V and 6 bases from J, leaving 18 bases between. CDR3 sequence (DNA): TGTGCCAGCAGTGTGGTCCAGGCTAGCACTGATGGCTACACCTTC. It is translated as CASSVVQASTDGYTF.

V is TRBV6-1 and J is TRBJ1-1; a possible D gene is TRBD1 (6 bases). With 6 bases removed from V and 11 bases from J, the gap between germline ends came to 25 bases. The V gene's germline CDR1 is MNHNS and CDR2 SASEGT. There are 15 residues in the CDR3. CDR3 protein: CASRATGSSATDAFF. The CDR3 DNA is TGTGCCAGCAGAGCTACAGGGTCGTCAGCAACGGATGCTTTCTTT.

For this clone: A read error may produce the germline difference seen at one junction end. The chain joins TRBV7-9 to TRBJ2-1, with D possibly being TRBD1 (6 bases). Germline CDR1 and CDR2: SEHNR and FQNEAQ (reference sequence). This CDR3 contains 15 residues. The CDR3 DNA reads TGTGCCAGCAGTGGATTAAAGGGACAACAACCTGGCCAACTCTTC. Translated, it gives CASSGLKGQQPGQLF.

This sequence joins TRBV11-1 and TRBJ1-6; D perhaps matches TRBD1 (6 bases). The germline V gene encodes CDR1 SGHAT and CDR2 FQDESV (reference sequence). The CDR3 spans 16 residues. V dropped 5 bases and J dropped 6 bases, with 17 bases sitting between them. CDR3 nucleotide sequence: TGTGCCAGCAGCCTCGAGGGGGGGGCAGGTAATTCACCCCTCCACTTT. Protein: CASSLEGGAGNSPLHF.

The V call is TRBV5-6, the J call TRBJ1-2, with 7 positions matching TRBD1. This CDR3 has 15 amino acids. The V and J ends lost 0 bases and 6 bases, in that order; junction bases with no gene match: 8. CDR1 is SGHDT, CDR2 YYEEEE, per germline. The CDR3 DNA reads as TGTGCCAGCAGCTTGGAGGAGGGGGCAATGGATGGCTACACCTTC. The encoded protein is CASSLEEGAMDGYTF.

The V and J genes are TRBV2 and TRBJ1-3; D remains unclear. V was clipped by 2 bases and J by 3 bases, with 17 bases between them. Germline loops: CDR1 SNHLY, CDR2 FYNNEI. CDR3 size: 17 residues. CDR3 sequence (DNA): TGTGCCAGCAGTGAAATTGAGCGGGTTCTGGGTGGAAACACCATATATTTT. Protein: CASSEIERVLGGNTIYF.

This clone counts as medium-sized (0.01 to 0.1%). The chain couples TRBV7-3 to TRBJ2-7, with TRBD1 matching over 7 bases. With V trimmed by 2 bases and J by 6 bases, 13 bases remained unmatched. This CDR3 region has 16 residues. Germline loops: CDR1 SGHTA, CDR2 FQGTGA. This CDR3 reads CASSLSVQGVESEQYF. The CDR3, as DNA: TGTGCCAGCAGCTTATCGGTTCAGGGGGTCGAATCCGAGCAGTACTTC. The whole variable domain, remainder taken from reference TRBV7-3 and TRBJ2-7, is GAGVSQTPSNKVTEKGKYVELRCDPISGHTALYWYRQSLGQGPEFLIYFQGTGAADDSGLPNDRFFAVRPEGSVSTLKIQRTERGDSAVYLCASSLSVQGVESEQYFGPGTRLTVT.

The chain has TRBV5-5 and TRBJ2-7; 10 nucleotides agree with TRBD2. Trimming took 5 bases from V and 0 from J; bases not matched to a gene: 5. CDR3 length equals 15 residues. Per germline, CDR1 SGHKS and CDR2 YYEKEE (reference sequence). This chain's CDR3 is CASSPLAGDSYEQYF. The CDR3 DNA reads TGTGCCAGCAGTCCTCTAGCGGGAGACTCCTACGAGCAGTACTTC.

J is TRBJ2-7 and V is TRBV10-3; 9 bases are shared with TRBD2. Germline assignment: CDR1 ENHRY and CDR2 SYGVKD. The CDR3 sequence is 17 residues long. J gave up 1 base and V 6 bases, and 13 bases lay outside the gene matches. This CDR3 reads CAISLAGGPPMSYEQYF. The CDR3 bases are TGTGCCATCAGCCTGGCGGGAGGGCCTCCGATGTCCTACGAGCAGTACTTC.

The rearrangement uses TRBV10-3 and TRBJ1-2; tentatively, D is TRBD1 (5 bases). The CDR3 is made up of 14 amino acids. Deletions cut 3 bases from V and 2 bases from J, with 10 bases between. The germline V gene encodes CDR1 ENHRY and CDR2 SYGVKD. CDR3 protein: CAISDQGQNYGYTF. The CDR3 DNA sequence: TGTGCCATCAGTGACCAGGGCCAGAACTATGGCTACACCTTC.

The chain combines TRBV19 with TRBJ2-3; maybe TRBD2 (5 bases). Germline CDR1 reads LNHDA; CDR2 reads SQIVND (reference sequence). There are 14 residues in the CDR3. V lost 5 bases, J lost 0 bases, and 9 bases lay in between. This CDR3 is CASSVGLSTDTQYF. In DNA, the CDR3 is TGTGCCAGTAGTGTTGGACTGAGCACAGATACGCAGTATTTT.

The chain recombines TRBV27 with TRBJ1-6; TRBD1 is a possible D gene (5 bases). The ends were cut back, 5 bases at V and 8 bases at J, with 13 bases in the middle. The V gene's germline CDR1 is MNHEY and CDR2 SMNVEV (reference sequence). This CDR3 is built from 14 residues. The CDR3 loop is CASSVSQGYSPLHF. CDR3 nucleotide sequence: TGTGCCAGCAGTGTTAGCCAGGGATATTCACCCCTCCACTTT.

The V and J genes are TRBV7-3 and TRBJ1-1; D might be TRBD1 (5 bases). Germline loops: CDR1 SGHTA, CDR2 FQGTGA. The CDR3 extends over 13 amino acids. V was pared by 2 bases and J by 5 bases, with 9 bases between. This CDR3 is CASSLDGGTEAFF. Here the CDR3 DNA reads TGTGCCAGCAGCTTAGATGGGGGGACTGAAGCTTTCTTT.

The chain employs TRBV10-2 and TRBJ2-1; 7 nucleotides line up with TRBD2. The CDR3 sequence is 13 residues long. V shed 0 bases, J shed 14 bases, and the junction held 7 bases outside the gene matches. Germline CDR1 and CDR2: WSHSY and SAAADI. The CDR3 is CASSESESGKEFF. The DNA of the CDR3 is TGCGCCAGCAGTGAGTCGGAGAGCGGGAAGGAGTTCTTC.